This TCR beta chain stems from a study of T cell responses to AZD1222 COVID-19 vaccine (dated by TCRdb to the early 2020s). About the full investigation: A total of 230 to 250 trial participants underwent TCR sequencing, of whom roughly 210 had received two doses of AZD1222 and roughly 26 had received two doses of the MenACWY control vaccine. Trial participants were enrolled by age into 18-55, 56-69 and 70-plus year subgroups, with approximately 150, 28 and 58 TCR-sequenced participants respectively.

The research as a whole found: Most participants were white British and females outnumbered males, and the authors suggested that clonal diversity may have been underestimated. Conclusions about previously exposed vaccinees are limited, since just five to seven AZD1222 recipients were seropositive for SARS-CoV-2 at baseline. Spike-specific TCR breadth and depth rose significantly after two AZD1222 doses compared with day 0 and with MenACWY recipients. Epitopes outside the regions mutated in the B.1.351 and B.1.1.7 variants were reportedly recognized by nearly half of the unique spike-specific TCRs. Because no samples from the day 14 peak response were available, repertoires could be characterized only after the peak T cell response. CD4 TCRs associated with the vaccine covered the entire spike protein, and the dominant responses were in regions 160-218 and 743-854. In the small 56-69-year group, the increase in depth fell short of significance, most likely because of low power.

The sample holds a few counts of this clone. Its antigen has not been determined. Base qualities were left out, and no much larger clone turns up one base away. Other nucleotide sequences in the sample specify the same CDR3. The CDR3 regions of human TCRbeta chains were subjected to immunosequencing. The original methods were these. Repertoire TCRs were checked for matches against a reference library of SARS-CoV-2-specific TCRs that had been generated using the MIRA antigen-specificity platform. Breadth meant the fraction of unique TCRs that were SARS-CoV-2-associated, whereas depth meant the fraction of total T cells that were SARS-CoV-2-associated. Using the MIRA data, each spike-specific TCR was mapped to the spike region that the TCR reacts to and placed in a CD4 or CD8 class. Log10-transformed breadth and depth values were compared by one-way ANOVA with Sidak's multiple comparisons tests. The immuneACCESS repertoire file appears here via TCRdb, limited to in-frame rearrangements. These files lack a portion of the clones; in checked studies, under half of the deficit traces to unresolved V genes, and the cause of the others is not known. The DNA was the basis for D and trimming; V, J and clone size are from that table. The sample has 120,000 or so clones on record, around 91% of them singletons. The ten largest make up about 4.2% of the sample.

In the paper's terms, the time point label means: baseline before first vaccination. This sample's treatment or condition label indicates: meningococcal conjugate vaccine given as trial control. Vaccinee samples came from UK trials COV001 and COV002, including a single-blind randomized controlled phase 2/3 trial of AZD1222 (ChAdOx1 nCoV-19) in healthy adults. Trial participant PBMC samples were collected at day 0 and day 28 after the second dose for TCRbeta chain sequencing. Sequenced here: peripheral blood, sampled on day 0 of MenACWY control vaccination. The clonotype was recovered from an adult in good health.

The nucleotide sequence is given as TGCGCCAGCAGCTTGGAGGGGTATGGCTACACCTTC. The encoded protein is CASSLEGYGYTF. The chain was built from TRBV5-1 and TRBJ1-2, with a tentative D gene TRBD1 over 5 matching bases. The germline V gene yields SGHRS for CDR1 and YFSETQ for CDR2. Trimming removed 0 bases from V and 5 bases from J, leaving 5 bases between the germline ends. The CDR3 covers 12 residues, taking in both the cysteine and the phenylalanine. This entry keeps only the CDR3 DNA: 36 bases, framed from base 1.